These 30 T cell receptor beta chains share one sample of origin, sequenced in a study of blood T cell repertoires in COVID-19. Sequenced by immunoSEQ multiplex PCR; TCRdb stores in-frame clones only, minus some. The sample has about 300,000 clones, roughly nine tenths seen once. The sequencing sample was made of peripheral blood. These TCRs come from a man in his late teens or twenties who had recovered from COVID-19.

The chain employs TRBV11-2 and TRBJ2-1; 15 nucleotides agree with TRBD2. The trim removed 4 bases at V and 7 bases at J, leaving 8 bases unmatched. The CDR3 totals 17 residues. CDR1 is SGHAT, CDR2 FQNNGV, per germline. CDR3 amino acids: CASSSRGLAGGENEQFF. The CDR3 region has the DNA TGTGCCAGCAGCTCCCGTGGACTAGCGGGAGGGGAGAATGAGCAGTTCTTC.

This clone occurred once. The chain couples TRBV3-1 (or the pseudogene TRBV3-2) to TRBJ2-1; TRBD2 is a possible D gene (6 bases). CDR3 length: 15 amino acids. Germline CDR1 is LGHDT and CDR2 is YNNKEL (reference sequence). Trimming took off 4 bases at V and 3 bases at J, with 13 bases between the two ends. CDR3 sequence (DNA): TGTGCCAGCAGCCCCGACGGGGGAAACTACAATGAGCAGTTCTTC. Its translation is CASSPDGGNYNEQFF.

The CDR3 sequence: CASSYGQGNNSPLHF. CDR3 nucleotide sequence: TGTGCCAGCAGTTACGGTCAGGGGAATAATTCACCCCTCCACTTT. This chain joins TRBV6-6 and TRBJ1-6; maybe TRBD1 (6 bases). Germline CDR1 MNHNY, CDR2 SVGAGI (reference sequence). The CDR3 totals 15 residues. V lost 2 bases and J lost 5, with 10 bases in between.

J is TRBJ1-2 and V is TRBV6-5; 7 nucleotides match TRBD1. The CDR3 length is 13 residues. Germline V gives CDR1 MNHEY, CDR2 SVGAGI. V shed 2 bases and J 7 bases; nucleotides not matched to a gene: 4. The CDR3 spells CASSYPDRVGYTF. The CDR3 bases are TGTGCCAGCAGTTACCCCGACAGGGTTGGCTACACCTTC.

A note on this clone: The same CDR3 can be traced to other DNA sequences in this sample. This rearrangement joins TRBV7-2 to TRBJ2-3; D not certain. Germline assignment: CDR1 SGHTA and CDR2 FQGNSA. The CDR3 length is 14 residues. V was shortened by 1 base and J by 0 bases, with 5 bases between the two germline ends. Here the CDR3 DNA reads TGTGCCAGCAGCTTAGGTGCGAGCACAGATACGCAGTATTTT. It encodes CASSLGASTDTQYF.

The chain joins TRBV5-1 to TRBJ2-1; 8 bases align to TRBD1. The CDR3 runs to 15 residues. CDR1 and CDR2 (germline): SGHRS, YFSETQ. The V segment lost 0 bases and the J segment 6 bases; nucleotides outside the gene matches: 5. CDR3 sequence reads: CASSLGTGRFNEQFF. CDR3 coding DNA: TGCGCCAGCAGCTTGGGGACAGGGAGGTTCAATGAGCAGTTCTTC.

The gene calls are TRBV3-1 (or the pseudogene TRBV3-2) and TRBJ2-3; the D gene is possibly TRBD1 (6 bases). The CDR3 is 15 amino acids. The V end was cut by 4 bases, the J end by 0 bases, with 11 bases between. Germline V lookup: CDR1 LGHDT, CDR2 YNNKEL (reference sequence). The CDR3 DNA follows: TGTGCCAGCAGCCCCCAAGGACAGAGCACAGATACGCAGTATTTT. It translates to CASSPQGQSTDTQYF.

This chain joins TRBV5-1 and TRBJ2-6, with a tentative D call TRBD1 (5 bases). This CDR3 has 15 residues. CDR1 and CDR2 (germline): SGHRS, YFSETQ. V was pared by 4 bases and J by 1 base, with 9 bases between. The CDR3: CASSPSGSGANVLTF. The CDR3 coding sequence is TGCGCCAGCAGCCCCTCAGGGTCTGGGGCCAACGTCCTGACTTTC.

This clone was observed a few times. The chain couples TRBV6-1 to TRBJ1-2; 9 nucleotides agree with TRBD1. The CDR3 runs 16 residues. CDR1 is MNHNS and CDR2 is SASEGT in the germline V gene. Germline trimming cut 1 base from V and 0 bases from J; bases unmatched to any gene: 3. The CDR3 coding sequence is TGTGCCAGCAGTGAAGGGACAGGGGAGACTAACTATGGCTACACCTTC. Amino acid sequence: CASSEGTGETNYGYTF.

This clone has a single count. The chain links TRBV19 to TRBJ2-5, with D maybe TRBD1 (6 bases). The germline CDR1 and CDR2 sequences are LNHDA and SQIVND (reference sequence). The CDR3 contains 14 residues. V shed 6 bases and J shed 2 bases, with 13 bases lying between them. The CDR3 loop is CASSPGQSQETQYF. The DNA of the CDR3 is TGTGCCAGTAGCCCAGGACAGAGTCAAGAGACCCAGTACTTC.

V is TRBV11-3 and J is TRBJ2-3, with 7 bases aligning to TRBD2. Losses at the gene ends were 0 bases for V and 3 bases for J; bases not matched to a gene: 9. CDR3 length: 17 residues. Germline lookup yields CDR1 SGHNT and CDR2 YENEEA. DNA for the CDR3: TGTGCCAGCAGCTTAGATGGCAGTCTCGGGGGGACAGATACGCAGTATTTT. Amino acids: CASSLDGSLGGTDTQYF.

This rearrangement joins TRBV6-6 to TRBJ1-1; D might be TRBD1 (5 bases). This CDR3 has 12 residues. Per germline, CDR1 MNHNY and CDR2 SVGAGI (reference sequence). Trimming stripped 10 bases from V and 3 bases from J, with 12 bases between. This CDR3 reads CAIDQGYTEAFF. The CDR3 region has the DNA TGTGCCATTGATCAGGGTTACACTGAAGCTTTCTTT.

The rearrangement uses TRBV14 and TRBJ2-2; 8 bases agree with TRBD1. Germline V CDR1 and CDR2: SGHDN, FVKESK. The CDR3 totals 17 residues. The trim removed 4 bases at V and 4 bases at J, leaving 11 bases unmatched. Here the CDR3 reads CASSPRQGSYSTGELFF. In DNA, the CDR3 is TGTGCCAGCAGCCCCCGACAGGGGAGTTATAGCACCGGGGAGCTGTTTTTT.

A remark on this clone: Other DNA sequences within the sample encode an identical CDR3. J is TRBJ1-2 and V is TRBV5-1, with TRBD1 as a possible D gene (5 bases). The CDR3 spans 14 residues. V lost 2 bases and J 4 bases, leaving 12 bases between the germline ends. Germline lookup yields CDR1 SGHRS and CDR2 YFSETQ. CDR3 coding DNA: TGCGCCAGCAGCTTAGAAGGGGTCGCCTATGGCTACACCTTC. Translation gives CASSLEGVAYGYTF.

This clone appeared once. V usage is TRBV5-4 and J usage is TRBJ2-3, with a weak D call TRBD2 (6 bases). V was clipped by 4 bases and J by 0 bases, with 9 bases between them. Germline loops: CDR1 SGHNT, CDR2 YYREEE (reference sequence). This CDR3 comprises 14 residues. CDR3 residues: CASSPGLSTDTQYF. The CDR3, as DNA: TGTGCCAGCAGCCCCGGACTAAGCACAGATACGCAGTATTTT.

This chain joins TRBV6-1 and TRBJ1-2, with TRBD1 matching over 8 bases. J gave up 0 bases and V 2 bases, and 5 bases lay outside the gene matches. The CDR3 is made up of 16 amino acids. Germline-derived CDR1 and CDR2 are MNHNS and SASEGT. CDR3 amino acids: CASSEWGQAPNYGYTF. CDR3 DNA: TGTGCCAGCAGTGAATGGGGACAGGCCCCTAACTATGGCTACACCTTC.

The rearrangement links TRBV7-2 to TRBJ2-2, with TRBD1 identical over 8 bases. The CDR3 sequence is 14 residues long. V shed 4 bases, J shed 6 bases, and the junction held 4 bases outside the gene matches. CDR1 SGHTA and CDR2 FQGNSA come from the germline V gene. In DNA form, the CDR3 reads TGTGCCAGCAGCTCGACAGGGGCGGCCGGGGAGCTGTTTTTT. Protein sequence: CASSSTGAAGELFF.

The rearrangement joins TRBV5-1 to TRBJ2-1; 10 positions agree with TRBD2. CDR1 and CDR2 from the germline V gene are SGHRS and YFSETQ. The CDR3 has 15 residues. J was trimmed by 4 bases and V by 4 bases; bases with no gene match: 5. Written as DNA, the CDR3 is TGCGCCAGCAGCCCTACTAGCGGGGTTTACAATGAGCAGTTCTTC. Translating gives CASSPTSGVYNEQFF.

This chain connects TRBV2 to TRBJ2-2, with D perhaps matching TRBD2 (5 bases). CDR1 SNHLY and CDR2 FYNNEI come from the germline V gene. This CDR3 has 14 amino acids. Between the trimmed V and J ends, which lost 4 bases and 4 bases, there was a span of 10 bases. The CDR3 loop is CASSAGRGTGELFF. DNA of the CDR3: TGTGCCAGCAGTGCGGGTCGGGGCACCGGGGAGCTGTTTTTT.

This clone turned up a few times. At one boundary the junction diverges from the germline segment, which might be a read error. V gene TRBV7-7 combines with J gene TRBJ2-3; 9 bases fit TRBD1. The CDR3 totals 15 residues. The germline gives CDR1 SSHAT, CDR2 FNYEAQ (reference sequence). The CDR3 sequence: CASSSGTGSTDTQYF. The CDR3 nucleotides read TGTGCTAGCAGCTCCGGGACAGGGAGCACAGATACGCAGTATTTT.

This clone was seen just once. The rearrangement links TRBV6-5 to TRBJ2-2; D remains unclear. The CDR3 runs to 14 residues. The V gene lost 7 bases and the J gene lost 0 bases, with 9 bases spanning the gap. The germline gives CDR1 MNHEY, CDR2 SVGAGI. DNA of the CDR3: TGTGCCAGCACGCGAAGTTCGAACACCGGGGAGCTGTTTTTT. Amino acid sequence: CASTRSSNTGELFF.

The gene calls are TRBV11-2 and TRBJ2-3, with 11 positions matching TRBD2. V was pared by 8 bases and J by 4 bases, with 2 bases of the junction left unmatched. Germline CDR1 and CDR2: SGHAT and FQNNGV. This CDR3 contains 13 residues. The CDR3 region has the DNA TGTGCCAGCCTAGCGGGGGGCTCAGATACGCAGTATTTT. It codes for CASLAGGSDTQYF.

The chain employs TRBV27 and TRBJ1-4, with D tentatively TRBD1 (6 bases). This CDR3 region has 15 residues. The germline CDR1 and CDR2 sequences are MNHEY and SMNVEV (reference sequence). Deletions cut 4 bases from V and 5 bases from J, with 14 bases between. The CDR3: CASSSITGLNEKLFF. DNA of the CDR3: TGTGCCAGCAGTTCCATCACAGGGCTAAATGAAAAACTGTTTTTT.

The chain uses TRBV18 and TRBJ2-1; 7 bases line up with TRBD1. Germline V gene lookup returns CDR1 KGHSH and CDR2 LQKENI. The V and J ends lost 6 bases and 8 bases, in that order; junction bases with no gene match: 16. CDR3 length: 16 amino acids. The CDR3 loop is CASSRPTANRGDEQFF. The CDR3 region has the DNA TGTGCCAGCTCGAGGCCGACCGCGAACAGGGGCGATGAGCAGTTCTTC.

The chain combines TRBV6-5 with TRBJ2-1; 7 positions match TRBD1. The germline V gene encodes CDR1 MNHEY and CDR2 SVGAGI. The CDR3 sequence is 12 residues long. The J segment lost 8 bases and the V segment lost 6 bases, leaving 4 bases of the junction unmatched. CDR3 protein: CASSPTGHEQFF. The CDR3, as DNA: TGTGCCAGCAGCCCGACAGGGCATGAGCAGTTCTTC.

The chain employs TRBV11-2 and TRBJ2-1; 12 bases match TRBD2. The CDR3 totals 17 residues. The V and J ends lost 5 bases and 7 bases, in that order; junction bases with no gene match: 12. Germline CDR1 is SGHAT and CDR2 is FQNNGV. DNA for the CDR3: TGTGCCAGCAGCCCGAGGGCGACTAGCGGGGGAAGGAATGAGCAGTTCTTC. Translating gives CASSPRATSGGRNEQFF.

This clone appeared once. The chain recombines TRBV5-4 with TRBJ2-7, with TRBD1 as a possible D gene (6 bases). Between the trimmed V and J ends, which lost 2 bases and 0 bases, there was a span of 24 bases. Germline CDR1 is SGHNT and CDR2 is YYREEE (reference sequence). This CDR3 region has 19 residues. CDR3 protein: CASSFGVPTGELFSYEQYF. CDR3 nucleotides: TGTGCCAGCAGCTTTGGAGTCCCGACAGGTGAACTCTTCTCCTACGAGCAGTACTTC.

This chain uses TRBV4-1 with TRBJ2-7; a possible D gene is TRBD1 (6 bases). V dropped 5 bases and J dropped 0 bases, with 8 bases sitting between them. The CDR3 is 13 residues long. Germline V gives CDR1 MGHRA, CDR2 YSYEKL. The CDR3 here is CASSSQGSYEQYF. CDR3 nucleotides: TGCGCCAGCAGCTCACAGGGCTCCTACGAGCAGTACTTC.

The chain links TRBV5-1 to TRBJ1-2; TRBD1 aligns across 8 bases. The V and J ends lost 4 bases and 5 bases, in that order; junction bases with no gene match: 7. Germline lookup yields CDR1 SGHRS and CDR2 YFSETQ. CDR3 length equals 14 residues. CDR3 region: CASSPDRGEYGYTF. The CDR3 DNA sequence: TGCGCCAGCAGCCCCGACAGGGGAGAATATGGCTACACCTTC.

The V gene is TRBV9, the J gene TRBJ2-2; D not resolved. The CDR3 is made up of 16 amino acids. The germline CDR1 and CDR2 sequences are SGDLS and YYNGEE. V was clipped by 0 bases and J by 2 bases, with 11 bases between them. CDR3 in amino acids: CASSVENSPNTGELFF. CDR3 bases: TGTGCCAGCAGCGTAGAGAACAGCCCAAACACCGGGGAGCTGTTTTTT.